The clone carrying this T cell receptor beta chain came up many times. Its specificity is not known. The record originates from a study of identical twins. General observations from the study: Insertions were fewer in abundant cord blood beta clonotypes, whereas memory repertoires showed none of this pattern.

The CDR3 length is 15 residues. Per germline, CDR1 LGHDT and CDR2 YNNKEL (reference sequence). V shed 4 bases, J shed 1 base, and the junction held 5 bases outside the gene matches. Addition of a universal primer site occurred through template switching, and cDNA carried unique molecular identifiers. TCRdb analysed the 5' RACE reads with MiXCR anew, one entry per CDR3 protein. The table lists 130,000 to 150,000 distinct CDR3 sequences, roughly 3.5% of them singletons. The source material was memory T cells sorted from blood. The V gene is TRBV3-1, the J gene TRBJ1-1; TRBD1 matches at 8 bases. The TCR originated in a man aged 18 to 29 in good health. This CDR3 is CASSPETGENTEAFF. CDR3 coding DNA: TGTGCCAGCAGCCCAGAGACAGGGGAGAACACTGAAGCTTTCTTT.